This T cell receptor beta chain was recorded in a study of CD8 T cells in Susac syndrome (dated by TCRdb to the late 2010s). For the study in its entirety: Whether CD8+ T cell activation and differentiation in Susac syndrome was antigen driven was tested using repertoire sequencing. The full study reports these points: The number of individuals in the TCR sequencing and HLA analysis was recognized as being relatively small.

RNA was extracted using the RNeasy kit, and roughly 0.5 to 1 ug of the RNA was reverse transcribed with random hexamers. TCR beta CDR3 regions were amplified with the immunoSEQ multiplex PCR assay covering 54 Vbeta and 13 Jbeta segments. PCR amplification bias was corrected by using a synthetic template baseline for primer optimization and computational correction. The authors' analysis ran thus. Reads were annotated to V, D and J genes according to IMGT and were analyzed with immunoSEQ Analyzer, with only productive sequences retained. Clonality was computed as one minus Shannon entropy normalized by log2 of the number of productive unique sequences. For each patient and control, public and private clones were evaluated within the 100 most prevalent clones. Clones were defined as Susac-specific if absent from the healthy and MS cohorts, from more than 900 published viral clones and from other ImmuneACCESS disease sequences. TCRdb itself trimmed the public reads at Q25 with fastp, ran MiXCR and retained productive beta chains. A single entry per CDR3 protein holds the most common genes and DNA from its merged rows. TCRdb, not the authors, supplied the V and J calls. The sample yields fewer than 150,000 distinct CDR3 sequences; about 92% were counted once. The top ten clonotypes cover 0.093% of the sample.

Peripheral blood CD8+ and CD4+ T cells from healthy donors, Susac syndrome patients and multiple sclerosis patients were profiled by high-throughput TCR beta sequencing. The multiple sclerosis controls were treatment-naive patients who had stable or active relapsing-remitting disease and met the revised McDonald criteria. Bulk CD8+ and CD4+ T cells were purified magnetically by negative isolation, whereas CD8+ TEMRA cells were enriched by FACS. Blood was drawn into EDTA tubes, processed within 24 hours, and PBMCs were isolated by density gradient centrifugation. PBMCs destined for TCR sequencing were cryopreserved in liquid nitrogen and later thawed in a 37 °C water bath. Purity of sorted or isolated CD4+, CD8+ and CD8+ TEMRA cells was at least 90%. Notes on this clonotype: Its antigen specificity is not known. The input lacks base qualities; no much larger clone sits a single base away.

The sample consisted of CD4+ T cells from PBMCs. The source of this sequence is a human donor with multiple sclerosis.

Read as DNA, the sequence is TGTGCCAGCAGCTTTTTCTTGAACACCGGGGAGCTGTTTTTT. Its coded protein is CASSFFLNTGELFF. The chain was built from TRBV5-4 and TRBJ2-2; the D gene cannot be resolved reliably. The CDR3 goes from the cysteine to the phenylalanine over 14 residues. Of the read, only the CDR3 DNA is kept; its 42 bases are in frame from base 1. Based on the germline V gene (reference sequence), the CDR1 and CDR2 sequences are SGHNT and YYREEE. Deletion took 2 bases off V and 1 base off J, with a span of 6 bases between the germline ends.